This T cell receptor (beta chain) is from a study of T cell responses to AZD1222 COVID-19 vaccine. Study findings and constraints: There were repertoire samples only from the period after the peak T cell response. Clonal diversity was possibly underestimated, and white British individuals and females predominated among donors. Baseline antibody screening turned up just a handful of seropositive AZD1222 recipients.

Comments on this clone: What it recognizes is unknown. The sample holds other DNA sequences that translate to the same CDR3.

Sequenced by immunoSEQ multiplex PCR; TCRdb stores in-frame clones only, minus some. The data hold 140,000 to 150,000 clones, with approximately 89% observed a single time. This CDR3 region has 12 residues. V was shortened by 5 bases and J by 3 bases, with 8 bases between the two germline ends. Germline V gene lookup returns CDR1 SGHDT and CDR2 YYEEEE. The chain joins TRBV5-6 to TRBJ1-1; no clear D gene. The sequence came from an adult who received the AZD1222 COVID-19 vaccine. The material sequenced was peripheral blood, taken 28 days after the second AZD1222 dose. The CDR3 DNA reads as TGTGCCAGCAGTCGCCGGGACACTGAAGCTTTCTTT. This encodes CASSRRDTEAFF.